This entry is about one T cell receptor (beta chain). Antigen unknown. Primers: 60 Vbeta forward and 13 Jbeta reverse. Only in-frame clones appear in the TCRdb table, and some are missing; sequencing was by immunoSEQ multiplex PCR. The data contain some 160,000 clones, roughly 83% of them singletons. The sample comes from a study of cytomegalovirus exposure and HLA in healthy donors. Study-wide results and caveats: Association with HLA alleles at 0.05 false discovery rate was found for around 15,000 TCR beta sequences in a later analysis.

The CDR3 has 15 amino acids. V was shortened by 4 bases and J by 2 bases, with 14 bases between the two germline ends. Per the germline V gene, CDR1 is MGHRA and CDR2 is YSYEKL. The chain uses TRBV4-1 and TRBJ2-5; a possible D gene is TRBD1 (6 bases). This receptor was obtained from a young woman in good health and CMV-seronegative. What was sequenced was PBMCs. In nucleotides, the CDR3 is TGCGCCAGCAGCCGCCGTAAAGGACAGCAAGAGACCCAGTACTTC. The encoded protein is CASSRRKGQQETQYF.